This paragraph covers one T cell receptor beta chain sequence. The record originates from a study of T cells in Graves' hyperthyroidism and ophthalmopathy. Looking at the study overall: The blood sample was taken at first diagnosis, before treatment began.

Amplification of TCR beta CDR3 regions used RNA as the template. In the first-round RT-PCR of the TCR CDR3, the HTBI primer set was used. One entry per CDR3 protein results from TCRdb running MiXCR on the multiplex PCR reads. This table holds around 400,000 distinct CDR3 sequences, 15% to 18% found once. The sequenced sample was blood. The origin of this receptor is a woman aged 18-29 years with Graves' hyperthyroidism that later progressed to Graves' ophthalmopathy.

CDR3 DNA sequence: TGTGCCAGCAGCAGGGGGGCTGCTGAAGCTTTCTTT. It is translated as CASSRGAAEAFF. The V gene is TRBV5-4, the J gene TRBJ1-1; TRBD1 might be the D (6 bases). The CDR3 is made up of 12 amino acids. V lost 4 bases and J 6 bases, leaving 10 bases between the germline ends. Germline CDR1 and CDR2: SGHNT and YYREEE (reference sequence). The full variable domain, in which reference TRBV5-4 and TRBJ1-1 provide the parts outside the CDR3, is ETGVTQSPTHLIKTRGQQVTLRCSSQSGHNTVSWYQQALGQGPQFIFQYYREEENGRGNFPPRFSGLQFPNYSSELNVNALELDDSALYLCASSRGAAEAFFGQGTRLTVV.